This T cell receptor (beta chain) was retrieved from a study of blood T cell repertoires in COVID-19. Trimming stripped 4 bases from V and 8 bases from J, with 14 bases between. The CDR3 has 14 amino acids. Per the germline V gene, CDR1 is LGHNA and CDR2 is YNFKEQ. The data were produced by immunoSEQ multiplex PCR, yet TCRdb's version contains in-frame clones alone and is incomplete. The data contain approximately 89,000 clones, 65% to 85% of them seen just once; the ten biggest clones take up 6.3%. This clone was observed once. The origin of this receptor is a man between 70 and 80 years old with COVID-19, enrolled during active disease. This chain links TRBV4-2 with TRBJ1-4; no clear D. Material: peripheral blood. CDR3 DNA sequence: TGTGCCAGCAGCCGCGGCCTCCCGGGGGAAAAACTGTTTTTT. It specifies CASSRGLPGEKLFF.